The next 27 T cell receptor beta chains were all read from a single sample in a study of human T cells and chemical hapten exposure. One entry per CDR3 protein, called by TCRdb with MiXCR from the RACE reads. The sample lists some 340,000 distinct CDR3 sequences; under 9% were seen once. Time point given: patch test 1, 2 weeks after DPC sensitization. The treatment was: therapeutic diphenylcyclopropenone sensitization with weekly scalp DPC. The sample was whole blood, taken in connection with sensitization to the hapten diphenylcyclopropenone (DPC). The receptors shown here come from a woman under 30 with alopecia areata. Some clones in this sample may be carry-over from other donors' samples.

This clonotype was counted a few times. The rearrangement joins TRBV19 to TRBJ1-5; no firm D call. The CDR3 is 16 amino acids. V lost 9 bases and J 4 bases, leaving 22 bases between the germline ends. Germline CDR1 LNHDA, CDR2 SQIVND (reference sequence). The CDR3 region is CARQVGSSGNNQPQHF. The CDR3 bases are TGTGCCAGGCAGGTTGGGAGTTCCGGCAATAATCAGCCCCAGCATTTT.

This clonotype appeared a few times. The chain uses TRBV7-6 and TRBJ1-5; 7 bases fit TRBD1. With 3 bases clipped from V and 5 bases from J, the junction kept 7 bases outside the gene matches. In germline, CDR1 is SGHVS, CDR2 FNYEAQ. The CDR3 is made up of 15 amino acids. The CDR3 DNA sequence: TGTGCCAGCAGCTTGTATGAGGGGGCGGATCAGCCCCAGCATTTT. It yields the protein CASSLYEGADQPQHF.

This clonotype was seen only a few times. The chain links TRBV12-3 or TRBV12-4 to TRBJ2-1; 9 bases are shared with TRBD1. The CDR3 covers 17 residues. V trimming: 4 bases; J trimming: 0 bases; junction bases outside the gene matches: 7. This CDR3 is CASSSRDRASSYNEQFF. The DNA for the CDR3 is TGTGCCAGCAGTTCCCGGGACAGGGCGAGCTCCTACAATGAGCAGTTCTTC.

This clonotype was seen a handful of times. This chain joins TRBV4-3 and TRBJ2-6; TRBD2 is a possible D gene (5 bases). The CDR3 extends over 18 amino acids. Trimming removed 0 bases from V and 1 base from J, with 13 bases in between. Germline loops: CDR1 LGHNA, CDR2 YSLEER. The CDR3 coding sequence is TGCGCCAGCAGCCAAGACCTCCGACTATTGTCTGGGGCCAACGTCCTGACTTTC. As protein: CASSQDLRLLSGANVLTF.

The genes are TRBV10-3 and TRBJ1-2; 7 bases line up with TRBD1. CDR3 size: 14 residues. Germline CDR1 and CDR2: ENHRY and SYGVKD. The V gene end was trimmed by 3 bases and the J gene end by 10 bases; junction bases not matched to a gene: 11. CDR3: CAISDLDRRYLYTF. The CDR3 DNA is TGTGCCATCAGTGATCTGGACAGGAGGTACCTCTACACCTTC.

The table lists this clonotype with many counts. The rearrangement joins TRBV28 to TRBJ2-7; no clear D gene. V was trimmed by 7 bases and J by 2 bases, leaving 18 bases between them. Germline assignment: CDR1 MDHEN and CDR2 SYDVKM. The CDR3 sequence is 15 residues long. CDR3 bases: TGTGCCAGCATATCGCCGAATCCTAACGCCTACGAGCAGTACTTC. Protein: CASISPNPNAYEQYF.

This clonotype was counted ten times or more. The chain uses TRBV5-1 and TRBJ1-5, with 8 positions matching TRBD1. V lost 5 bases, J lost 7 bases, and 8 bases stayed unmatched. The CDR3 extends over 14 amino acids. Per germline, CDR1 SGHRS and CDR2 YFSETQ. Here the CDR3 reads CASRPGQGEQPQHF. In nucleotides, the CDR3 is TGCGCCAGCAGACCTGGACAGGGAGAACAGCCCCAGCATTTT.

This clonotype was found many times. V and J are TRBV24-1 and TRBJ2-3; the D is unclear. V lost 3 bases and J lost 4, with 16 bases in between. The germline V gene encodes CDR1 KGHDR and CDR2 SFDVKD. The CDR3 extends over 16 amino acids. CDR3 in DNA: TGTGCCACCAGTGATCCGAATCGTCCACAGCCAGATACGCAGTATTTT. Translating it yields CATSDPNRPQPDTQYF.

This clonotype showed up many times. CDR3 sequence reads: CASSRPAGGHNEQFF. Written as DNA, the CDR3 is TGTGCCAGCAGCCGCCCCGCGGGGGGCCACAATGAGCAGTTCTTC. V is TRBV6-6 and J is TRBJ2-1; 8 bases line up with TRBD2. After removal of 6 bases from V and 5 bases from J, the junction contained 9 bases not matched to a gene. This CDR3 spans 15 amino acids. Germline V lookup: CDR1 MNHNY, CDR2 SVGAGI (reference sequence).

This clonotype has just a few counts. The chain joins TRBV24-1 to TRBJ1-1; 7 nucleotides agree with TRBD1. This CDR3 has 15 amino acids. Germline V gene lookup returns CDR1 KGHDR and CDR2 SFDVKD. Losses at the gene ends were 4 bases for V and 4 bases for J; bases not matched to a gene: 8. CDR3 protein: CATSDPKTGSTEAFF. CDR3 nucleotide sequence: TGTGCCACCAGTGACCCCAAGACAGGGTCCACTGAAGCTTTCTTT.

This clonotype turned up a few times. This chain uses TRBV4-3 with TRBJ1-5, with D tentatively TRBD1 (6 bases). Trimming cost V 5 bases and J 6 bases, with 23 bases left between them. The germline V gene encodes CDR1 LGHNA and CDR2 YSLEER. This CDR3 has 17 amino acids. CDR3 nucleotide sequence: TGCGCCAGCAGCAACCAGGTAACCCAGGGGTTCCCTCAGCCCCAGCATTTT. Its protein is CASSNQVTQGFPQPQHF.

This chain uses TRBV4-3 with TRBJ2-1, with D perhaps given as TRBD1 or TRBD2 (6 bases each). The germline gives CDR1 LGHNA, CDR2 YSLEER. CDR3 length: 16 residues. Trimming took 0 bases from V and 9 from J, leaving 18 bases between them. The CDR3 reads CASSQDFGSGRGEQFF. CDR3 bases: TGCGCCAGCAGCCAAGATTTTGGTAGCGGCAGGGGTGAGCAGTTCTTC.

This clonotype was seen more than once but under ten times. This sequence joins TRBV5-1 and TRBJ1-2, with 12 bases matching TRBD1. The ends lost 3 bases at V and 7 bases at J; junction bases unmatched: 10. The CDR3 runs to 16 residues. The germline V gene encodes CDR1 SGHRS and CDR2 YFSETQ. The CDR3 DNA follows: TGCGCCAGCAGCTCTACGCCGGGACAGGGGGCGACTGGCTACACCTTC. Translated: CASSSTPGQGATGYTF.

This clonotype was seen at least ten times. The V gene is TRBV2, the J gene TRBJ2-7; either TRBD1 or TRBD2 may fit D (5 bases each). Looked up from germline, CDR1 is SNHLY and CDR2 is FYNNEI. There are 14 residues in the CDR3. V lost 3 bases and J lost 8, with 17 bases in between. CDR3 sequence (DNA): TGTGCCAGCAGTGAGTGGACACGTCCCGGGAAGCAGTACTTC. Amino acids: CASSEWTRPGKQYF.

This clonotype appeared many times. The V gene is TRBV12-3 or TRBV12-4, the J gene TRBJ2-3; 10 bases are shared with TRBD2. Trimming removed 11 bases from V and 1 base from J; junction bases left unmatched: 3. This CDR3 is built from 13 residues. The CDR3 sequence: CAGGLAGTDTQYF. The CDR3 DNA reads as TGTGCCGGCGGACTAGCGGGCACAGATACGCAGTATTTT.

This clonotype was counted only a few times. The rearrangement links TRBV12-3 or TRBV12-4 to TRBJ2-3, with 7 nucleotides matching TRBD1. CDR3 size: 15 residues. The V segment lost 6 bases and the J segment 6 bases; nucleotides outside the gene matches: 12. For the CDR3, the DNA is TGTGCCAGCAGAAGGACGACAGGGATGGGGGATACGCAGTATTTT. Translation: CASRRTTGMGDTQYF.

This clonotype came up a few times. The V and J genes are TRBV28 and TRBJ2-7; D tentatively fits TRBD1 or TRBD2 (5 bases each). CDR1 is MDHEN, CDR2 SYDVKM, per germline. Trimming removed 2 bases at V and 6 bases at J, with 11 bases between. The CDR3 spans 13 residues. CDR3 sequence reads: CASSLMGPPEQYF. The CDR3 region has the DNA TGTGCCAGCAGTTTAATGGGACCCCCCGAGCAGTACTTC.

This clonotype appeared a few times. The chain couples TRBV28 to TRBJ2-7; D is unclear. This CDR3 comprises 16 residues. Trimming took 3 bases from V and 0 from J, leaving 15 bases between them. Germline assignment: CDR1 MDHEN and CDR2 SYDVKM. CDR3 DNA: TGTGCCAGCAGTTTTCATCTTGCGTCCCTCTCCTACGAGCAGTACTTC. Translated, it gives CASSFHLASLSYEQYF.

This chain connects TRBV12-3 or TRBV12-4 to TRBJ2-3; 8 nucleotides line up with TRBD2. V lost 6 bases and J lost 2; bases outside the gene matches: 7. The CDR3 sequence is 15 residues long. In DNA form, the CDR3 reads TGTGCCAGCAGGAGACCGGGACTAGACACAGATACGCAGTATTTT. It specifies CASRRPGLDTDTQYF.

The chain couples TRBV5-1 to TRBJ2-3, with D perhaps given as TRBD1 or TRBD2 (5 bases each). Trimming removed 0 bases at V and 6 bases at J, with 26 bases between. This CDR3 spans 19 amino acids. CDR1 SGHRS and CDR2 YFSETQ come from the germline V gene. The CDR3 loop is CASSLVIRLGPGSADTQYF. CDR3 nucleotide sequence: TGCGCCAGCAGCTTGGTAATAAGGTTGGGGCCAGGGAGTGCGGATACGCAGTATTTT.

The J gene is TRBJ1-2, the V gene TRBV7-9, with 7 bases fitting TRBD1. The CDR3 is made up of 16 amino acids. CDR1 is SEHNR, CDR2 FQNEAQ, per germline (reference sequence). After removal of 5 bases from V and 8 bases from J, the junction contained 17 bases not matched to a gene. DNA of the CDR3: TGTGCCAGCAGCCCCAGCCTTTTACAGGGGTGGCAGGGCTACACCTTC. This codes for CASSPSLLQGWQGYTF.

This clonotype was detected a few times. The J gene is TRBJ2-5, the V gene TRBV2; the D is unclear. CDR1 is SNHLY and CDR2 is FYNNEI in the germline V gene. There are 13 residues in the CDR3. Trimming took 11 bases from V and 5 from J, leaving 18 bases between them. The CDR3 DNA reads TGTGCCGTGCAGATCGTCGGCCGGGAGACCCAGTACTTC. Its translation: CAVQIVGRETQYF.

The chain has TRBV20-1 and TRBJ1-5; 8 bases agree with TRBD1. Trimming removed 2 bases from V and 7 bases from J; junction bases left unmatched: 4. Germline CDR1 is DFQATT and CDR2 is SNEGSKA (reference sequence). CDR3 size: 13 residues. The CDR3 nucleotides are TGCAGTGCTAGAAGGACAGGGCAGCAGCCCCAGCATTTT. Its protein product is CSARRTGQQPQHF.

A few counts support this clonotype. The genes are TRBV29-1 and TRBJ1-2; tentative D call: TRBD1 (5 bases). Between the trimmed V and J ends, which lost 3 bases and 3 bases, there was a span of 11 bases. Germline CDR1 is SQVTM and CDR2 is ANQGSEA. This CDR3 spans 13 amino acids. CDR3 in DNA: TGCAGCGTTGAGCCAGGGACGGACTATGGCTACACCTTC. Protein: CSVEPGTDYGYTF.

Of note for this clonotype: This may come from a read error, since a much larger clone is one base off. The chain joins TRBV7-8 to TRBJ2-1; TRBD2 might be the D (6 bases). The CDR3 loop spans 12 amino acids. CDR1 is SGHVS, CDR2 FQNEAQ, per germline. V dropped 5 bases and J dropped 12 bases, with 14 bases sitting between them. The CDR3 is CASSIGGNLQFF. In DNA, the CDR3 is TGTGCCAGCAGCATTGGGGGGAACTTGCAGTTCTTC.

This clonotype was seen only a few times. The chain employs TRBV10-3 and TRBJ1-2, with D hard to call. V lost 0 bases and J 0 bases, leaving 17 bases between the germline ends. Germline values: CDR1 ENHRY, CDR2 SYGVKD. The CDR3 runs 18 residues. The CDR3 spells CAISESMVRRTSNYGYTF. CDR3 nucleotide sequence: TGTGCCATCAGTGAGTCGATGGTCAGGAGGACTTCTAACTATGGCTACACCTTC.

The table lists this clonotype with a few counts. This chain uses TRBV12-3 or TRBV12-4 with TRBJ1-2, with 12 bases fitting TRBD1. The V segment lost 6 bases and the J segment 7 bases; nucleotides outside the gene matches: 12. The CDR3 consists of 16 residues. The CDR3 region has the DNA TGTGCCAGCAGACCCGGGACAGGGGGCCAGGGTAGTGGCTACACCTTC. Translating gives CASRPGTGGQGSGYTF.